This T cell receptor (beta chain) derives from a study of shared clonotypes between healthy human individuals. Trimming left V 3 bases short and J 2 bases short, with 7 bases between. The germline V gene has CDR1 SGHTA and CDR2 FQGNSA. This CDR3 is 13 amino acids long. Generated by immunoSEQ multiplex PCR, the TCRdb table keeps only in-frame clones and is missing some. The table records approximately 2,000,000 clones, roughly 90% of them present only once. CD4+ cells yielded CD45RA+ naive and CD45RA-negative memory subsets. To note about this clone: Its antigen is unknown. Other DNA variants within this sample encode the same CDR3.

The study's findings and limits: Sequencing depth was predicted to influence how clonotypes are shared among donors. Naive subsets generally exceeded memory subsets in estimated richness. What rarefaction showed was incomplete sorted-subset sequencing despite large depth.

What was sequenced was naive CD4+ T cells from PBMCs. The sample's subset: CD45RA+ positively selected. The rearrangement joins TRBV7-2 to TRBJ2-5; D call uncertain. This receptor was taken from a man aged 18 to 29 in good health. Some clones in this sample may be carry-over from other donors' samples. CDR3 sequence (DNA): TGTGCCAGCAGCTTTGGCCAGCAAGAGACCCAGTACTTC. The encoded protein is CASSFGQQETQYF.